This T cell receptor beta chain is from a study of blood T cell repertoires in COVID-19 (dated by TCRdb to the early 2020s). Regarding the research as a whole: Collaborator samples came from the United States, Italy and Spain and covered acute and convalescent phases of COVID-19. The sample metadata nearly always contained a de-identified subject ID, COVID-19 status, age in years and sex. The repertoires were made available in a free public database intended to serve as a resource for research on the immune response to SARS-CoV-2. The material from the prospective study consisted of cDNA or gDNA derived from T cells, B-cell-depleted T cells, or PBMCs. Deeply sampled blood TCRbeta repertoires from subjects exposed to, actively infected with, or recovered from COVID-19 were included in the dataset. Where HLA class I and class II types were available, the types were taken from metadata supplied by the sample provider, not from assay-based typing. Samples were obtained from the ongoing ImmuneRACE study (first 160 participants) and from 1,254 subjects provided by 6 global collaborators.

The immunoSEQ Assay, a bias-controlled multiplex PCR, was used to amplify TCRbeta CDR3 regions from genomic DNA. Per the authors' processing: Within the assay, amplification of reference gene primers was used to estimate how many nucleated cells each sample contained. To quantify the absolute abundance of each unique TCRbeta CDR3 rearrangement, sequence reads were collapsed and filtered. For each sample, productive Simpson clonality was calculated as the square root of Simpson's diversity index over productive rearrangements. The table comes from immuneACCESS by way of TCRdb, which keeps in-frame sequences with V and J called. Part of the clones is missing from these tables; in studies checked, under half for an unresolved V gene and the rest for unknown reasons. V and J calls and clone size are copied from that table; D and trimming were computed from the DNA. Here the sample has about 75,000 clones; about four fifths occur a single time. The ten largest account for 5% to 6% of the sample.

Results and caveats for the whole study, not just this receptor: The quantity of clinical and demographic metadata differed by source and by participant and was supplied without curation.

Each collaborating institution followed its own protocols to collect whole blood in K2EDTA tubes. For TCRbeta analysis, collaborator samples were shipped as frozen whole blood, as isolated PBMCs, or as DNA extracted from either sample type. Taken from cysteine to phenylalanine, the CDR3 has 17 residues. CDR3 DNA only is kept here, 51 bases in frame from base 1. The junction carries 17 bases between V and J, which are trimmed by 2 bases and 3 bases respectively. From a lookup of the germline V gene, CDR1 and CDR2 are MNHEY and SVGEGT. As regards this clone: The specificity of this receptor is unknown. Per-base quality was not reported, and no clone a single base away is much larger than it.

The sample was peripheral blood. The sequence was obtained from an elderly woman with active or convalescent COVID-19. The rearranged chain carries TRBV6-2 or TRBV6-3 and TRBJ2-1; the D gene cannot be resolved reliably. The DNA sequence reads TGTGCCAGCAGTTACCCAAGTAGGAAGCGCTTCTACAATGAGCAGTTCTTC. Translated, this is CASSYPSRKRFYNEQFF.